This T cell receptor beta chain was sequenced for a study of human T cells and chemical hapten exposure. Looking at the study overall: The study sensitized with 2% DPC on a 2 cm by 2 cm patch of upper inner arm skin. Read at 6 days, the patch tests placed 0.01% DPC on the upper back.

The study's library attached unique molecular identifiers to single cDNA molecules. From the RACE reads, TCRdb called clonotypes with MiXCR, one entry per CDR3 protein. The sample contains 84,000 or so distinct CDR3 sequences, over 9.5% of which appear only once. The time point is: patch test 1, 2 weeks after DPC sensitization. The treatment denotes: therapeutic diphenylcyclopropenone sensitization with weekly scalp DPC. The starting material, unfractionated whole blood, was used for total RNA extraction. CDR3 length: 15 residues. Germline V gene sequence: CDR1 LNHDA, CDR2 SQIVND (reference sequence). V was pared by 6 bases and J by 4 bases, with 1 base of the junction left unmatched.

The V and J genes are TRBV19 and TRBJ2-3, with 16 bases fitting TRBD2. This TCR was sampled from a man in his forties with alopecia areata. Some clones in this sample may be carry-over from other donors' samples. The sequencing used whole blood, collected in connection with sensitization to the hapten diphenylcyclopropenone (DPC). The CDR3 DNA reads TGTGCCAGTAGAGGGACTAGCGGGAGGGCAGATACGCAGTATTTT. Its translation: CASRGTSGRADTQYF.